The TCR beta chain described here comes from a study of blood T cell repertoires in COVID-19. Trimming took off 8 bases at V and 8 bases at J, with 10 bases between the two ends. In germline, CDR1 is SNHLY, CDR2 FYNNEI. There are 10 residues in the CDR3. Original handling: Reference gene primer amplification gave estimated nucleated cell counts. Sequencing used immunoSEQ multiplex PCR; TCRdb keeps in-frame clones, though not all of them. V and J calls and clone size are given by that table; D and trimming were obtained from the DNA. This table has 80,000 to 130,000 clones, about 89% appearing once. This clone showed up many times.

The specimen sequenced was peripheral blood. The chain has TRBV2 and TRBJ2-7; no firm D call. This sequence was found in a man aged 60-69 years with acute or convalescent COVID-19. For the CDR3, the DNA is TGTGCCAGCGCAGCGTGGAAGCAGTACTTC. Residues: CASAAWKQYF.